This is a list of T cell receptor beta chains from one sample in a study of cytomegalovirus exposure and HLA in healthy donors. Repertoires were generated with immunoSEQ multiplex PCR, while TCRdb's copy carries only in-frame clones and drops some. The sample holds about 56,000 clones, around 90% seen once. Specimen: PBMCs. These receptors were collected from a man younger than 30 in good health and CMV-seronegative. CDR3s include the opening cysteine and the closing phenylalanine or tryptophan. Fields, in order: CDR3 protein, CDR3 DNA, V gene, J gene, D gene, clone size. A D gene is named only where the DNA matches it firmly. The size of a clone is reported for some rows only, either as once, few or many, or as a class for expanded clones.

cdr3_aa: CASRPTSGILNEQYF
cdr3_nt: TGTGCCAGCAGGCCCACTAGCGGGATTCTCAACGAGCAGTACTTC
v_call: TRBV2
j_call: TRBJ2-7
d_call: TRBD2
clone_size: once

cdr3_aa: CASSLTWGTRKETQYF
cdr3_nt: TGTGCCAGCAGTTTAACGTGGGGGACTAGGAAAGAGACCCAGTACTTC
v_call: TRBV27
j_call: TRBJ2-5
d_call: TRBD2
clone_size: .

cdr3_aa: CASGGTPNTEAFF
cdr3_nt: TGTGCCAGCGGCGGAACACCCAACACTGAAGCTTTCTTT
v_call: TRBV7-8
j_call: TRBJ1-1
d_call: .
clone_size: .

cdr3_aa: CASSNGGGSTETQYF
cdr3_nt: TGCGCCAGCAGTAATGGGGGGGGAAGTACGGAGACCCAGTACTTC
v_call: TRBV5-1
j_call: TRBJ2-5
d_call: TRBD2
clone_size: once

cdr3_aa: CASSQITRYTDTQYF
cdr3_nt: TGTGCCAGCAGTCAAATAACGAGGTACACAGATACGCAGTATTTT
v_call: TRBV28
j_call: TRBJ2-3
d_call: .
clone_size: .

cdr3_aa: CATSHDTGAGNNEQFF
cdr3_nt: TGTGCCACCAGCCACGACACGGGCGCCGGGAATAATGAGCAGTTCTTC
v_call: TRBV15
j_call: TRBJ2-1
d_call: .
clone_size: .

cdr3_aa: CASSLTGKSKAFF
cdr3_nt: TGTGCCAGCAGTTTGACGGGAAAGAGTAAAGCTTTCTTT
v_call: TRBV28
j_call: TRBJ1-1
d_call: .
clone_size: .

cdr3_aa: CASSVGAGFYNEQFF
cdr3_nt: TGTGCCAGCAGCGTGGGGGCTGGGTTTTACAATGAGCAGTTCTTC
v_call: TRBV9
j_call: TRBJ2-1
d_call: .
clone_size: .

cdr3_aa: CASRSTGQGSSGANVLTF
cdr3_nt: TGTGCCAGCAGGTCAACGGGACAGGGTAGCTCTGGGGCCAACGTCCTGACTTTC
v_call: TRBV27
j_call: TRBJ2-6
d_call: TRBD1
clone_size: .

cdr3_aa: CASSQARQVAAFF
cdr3_nt: TGTGCCAGCAGCCAAGCGAGACAGGTCGCAGCTTTCTTT
v_call: TRBV14
j_call: TRBJ1-1
d_call: .
clone_size: .

cdr3_aa: CASRLAGGGGYEQFF
cdr3_nt: TGTGCCAGCAGGCTTGCGGGAGGGGGTGGGTATGAGCAGTTCTTC
v_call: TRBV5-5
j_call: TRBJ2-1
d_call: TRBD2
clone_size: .

cdr3_aa: CASSSGGSVTYEQYF
cdr3_nt: TGCGCCAGCAGCTCCGGGGGTAGCGTCACCTACGAGCAGTACTTC
v_call: TRBV5-1
j_call: TRBJ2-7
d_call: .
clone_size: .

cdr3_aa: CASSLRLAGTYEQYF
cdr3_nt: TGTGCCAGTAGTCTAAGACTAGCGGGAACCTACGAGCAGTACTTC
v_call: TRBV19
j_call: TRBJ2-7
d_call: TRBD2
clone_size: .

cdr3_aa: CASSAMSSLTGNGYTF
cdr3_nt: TGTGCCAGCAGCGCCATGTCCTCATTAACAGGGAATGGCTACACCTTC
v_call: TRBV9
j_call: TRBJ1-2
d_call: .
clone_size: .

cdr3_aa: CASSPREFSYEQYF
cdr3_nt: TGTGCCAGCAGCCCAAGGGAGTTCTCCTACGAGCAGTACTTC
v_call: TRBV11-2
j_call: TRBJ2-7
d_call: .
clone_size: .

cdr3_aa: CASSLDAGTELQTQYF
cdr3_nt: TGTGCCAGCAGTTTGGACGCCGGGACAGAGCTTCAGACCCAGTACTTC
v_call: TRBV28
j_call: TRBJ2-5
d_call: TRBD1
clone_size: .

cdr3_aa: CASSPNRDRGRGELFF
cdr3_nt: TGCGCCAGCAGCCCAAACCGGGACAGGGGGCGTGGGGAGCTGTTTTTT
v_call: TRBV4-1
j_call: TRBJ2-2
d_call: TRBD1
clone_size: .

cdr3_aa: CASSDNGYTF
cdr3_nt: TGTGCCAGTAGTGACAATGGCTACACCTTC
v_call: TRBV19
j_call: TRBJ1-2
d_call: .
clone_size: .

cdr3_aa: CASSAALANNEQFF
cdr3_nt: TGTGCCAGCAGCGCCGCACTAGCGAACAATGAGCAGTTCTTC
v_call: TRBV7-2
j_call: TRBJ2-1
d_call: TRBD2
clone_size: .

cdr3_aa: CASSLGPTSGSTYNEQFF
cdr3_nt: TGCGCCAGCAGCTTGGGACCAACTAGCGGGAGCACCTACAATGAGCAGTTCTTC
v_call: TRBV5-1
j_call: TRBJ2-1
d_call: TRBD2
clone_size: .

cdr3_aa: CASRGTSGHNEQFF
cdr3_nt: TGTGCCAGCAGAGGGACTAGCGGACACAATGAGCAGTTCTTC
v_call: TRBV7-6
j_call: TRBJ2-1
d_call: TRBD2
clone_size: .

cdr3_aa: CASSPQGLAGGRGGELFF
cdr3_nt: TGTGCCAGCAGTCCACAGGGACTAGCGGGAGGGCGGGGCGGGGAGCTGTTTTTT
v_call: TRBV27
j_call: TRBJ2-2
d_call: TRBD2
clone_size: .

cdr3_aa: CASSLAYQETQYF
cdr3_nt: TGTGCCAGCAGCCTAGCGTACCAAGAGACCCAGTACTTC
v_call: TRBV7-3
j_call: TRBJ2-5
d_call: .
clone_size: .

cdr3_aa: CASSLRDRATYEQYF
cdr3_nt: TGTGCCAGCAGTTTGAGGGACAGGGCCACCTACGAGCAGTACTTC
v_call: TRBV27
j_call: TRBJ2-7
d_call: TRBD1
clone_size: .

cdr3_aa: CASSLVLRGAGETQYF
cdr3_nt: TGTGCCAGCAGTTTAGTCCTTCGGGGGGCAGGGGAGACCCAGTACTTC
v_call: TRBV28
j_call: TRBJ2-5
d_call: .
clone_size: .

cdr3_aa: CASSVVPDRGEQFF
cdr3_nt: TGTGCCAGCAGCGTAGTCCCCGACCGGGGTGAGCAGTTCTTC
v_call: TRBV9
j_call: TRBJ2-1
d_call: .
clone_size: few

cdr3_aa: CASSQGSSSHTGELFF
cdr3_nt: TGTGCCAGCAGCCAAGGTTCGAGCTCTCATACCGGGGAGCTGTTTTTT
v_call: TRBV4-2
j_call: TRBJ2-2
d_call: .
clone_size: .

cdr3_aa: CASSPWAGDTGELFF
cdr3_nt: TGTGCCAGCAGCCCCTGGGCGGGAGACACCGGGGAGCTGTTTTTT
v_call: TRBV5-4
j_call: TRBJ2-2
d_call: TRBD2
clone_size: .

cdr3_aa: CASTEIPGNQPQHF
cdr3_nt: TGTGCCAGCACCGAAATACCAGGGAATCAGCCCCAGCATTTT
v_call: TRBV7-2
j_call: TRBJ1-5
d_call: .
clone_size: .

cdr3_aa: CASSLWGGKGRNEQYF
cdr3_nt: TGTGCCAGCAGTTTATGGGGAGGGAAGGGAAGGAACGAGCAGTACTTC
v_call: TRBV28
j_call: TRBJ2-7
d_call: TRBD2
clone_size: .

cdr3_aa: CASSTGTTYEQYF
cdr3_nt: TGCGCCAGCAGCACCGGGACAACCTACGAGCAGTACTTC
v_call: TRBV5-1
j_call: TRBJ2-7
d_call: .
clone_size: .

cdr3_aa: CASSQEGASNYGYTF
cdr3_nt: TGCGCCAGCAGCCAAGAGGGGGCGTCTAACTATGGCTACACCTTC
v_call: TRBV4-3
j_call: TRBJ1-2
d_call: .
clone_size: once

cdr3_aa: CASSLAGFQGGSGELFF
cdr3_nt: TGCGCCAGCAGCTTGGCCGGGTTCCAGGGGGGTTCCGGGGAGCTGTTTTTT
v_call: TRBV5-1
j_call: TRBJ2-2
d_call: .
clone_size: .

cdr3_aa: CASSLVSASSYNEQFF
cdr3_nt: TGCGCCAGCAGCTTGGTCTCCGCCAGCTCCTACAATGAGCAGTTCTTC
v_call: TRBV5-1
j_call: TRBJ2-1
d_call: .
clone_size: .

cdr3_aa: CASSSGLAGSTYEQYF
cdr3_nt: TGTGCCAGCAGCTCTGGACTAGCGGGAAGTACCTACGAGCAGTACTTC
v_call: TRBV7-9
j_call: TRBJ2-7
d_call: TRBD2
clone_size: once

cdr3_aa: CASSRTSASYEQYF
cdr3_nt: TGTGCCAGCAGTCGGACTAGTGCTTCCTACGAGCAGTACTTC
v_call: TRBV6-1
j_call: TRBJ2-7
d_call: TRBD2
clone_size: .

cdr3_aa: CASSHGLAGVYEQFF
cdr3_nt: TGTGCCAGCAGTCACGGACTAGCGGGAGTCTATGAGCAGTTCTTC
v_call: TRBV6-6
j_call: TRBJ2-1
d_call: TRBD2
clone_size: .